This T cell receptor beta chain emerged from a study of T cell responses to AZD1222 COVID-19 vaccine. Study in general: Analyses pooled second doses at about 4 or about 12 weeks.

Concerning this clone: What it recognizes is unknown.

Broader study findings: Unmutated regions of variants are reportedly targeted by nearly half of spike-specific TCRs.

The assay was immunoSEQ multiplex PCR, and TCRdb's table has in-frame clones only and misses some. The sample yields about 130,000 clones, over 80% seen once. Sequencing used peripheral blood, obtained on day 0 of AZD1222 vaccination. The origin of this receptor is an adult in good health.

CDR3 in amino acids: CASSVGETGPQYF. The CDR3 bases are TGTGCCAGCAGTGTTGGGGAAACAGGGCCCCAGTACTTC. This rearrangement joins TRBV2 to TRBJ2-5; the D gene is possibly TRBD1 (6 bases). The CDR3 contains 13 residues. Trimming cost V 4 bases and J 9 bases, with 15 bases left between them. In germline, CDR1 is SNHLY, CDR2 FYNNEI. The full variable domain, rest sourced from reference TRBV2 and TRBJ2-5, is EPEVTQTPSHQVTQMGQEVILRCVPISNHLYFYWYRQILGQKVEFLVSFYNNEISEKSEIFDDQFSVERPDGSNFTLKIRSTKLEDSAMYFCASSVGETGPQYFGPGTRLLVL.